One sample yielded the 21 T cell receptor beta chains listed below, sequenced in a study of blood T cell repertoires in COVID-19. Sequenced by immunoSEQ multiplex PCR; TCRdb stores in-frame clones only, minus some. The repertoire includes under 300,000 clones, 65% to 90% of them detected once, and less than 15% sits in the top ten. The sequencing input was peripheral blood. These receptors all come from a human donor in a cohort sampled during active COVID-19.

This chain links TRBV5-1 with TRBJ2-1, with D perhaps TRBD2 (5 bases). Deletions cut 0 bases from V and 3 bases from J, with 10 bases between. Germline CDR1 SGHRS, CDR2 YFSETQ. This CDR3 comprises 15 residues. The CDR3 sequence: CASSLGVGSYNEQFF. The CDR3 DNA reads TGCGCCAGCAGCTTGGGGGTGGGGAGCTACAATGAGCAGTTCTTC.

This CDR3 reads CASSPSPGQGDEKLFF. CDR3 nucleotides: TGTGCCAGTAGTCCCTCACCGGGACAGGGCGATGAAAAACTGTTTTTT. V is TRBV19 and J is TRBJ1-4; 9 positions match TRBD1. V lost 5 bases, J lost 6 bases, and 10 bases stayed unmatched. CDR1 is LNHDA and CDR2 is SQIVND in the germline V gene (reference sequence). The CDR3 loop spans 16 amino acids.

CDR3 sequence: CASARTGTGRETQYF. In nucleotides, the CDR3 is TGTGCCAGCGCAAGAACCGGGACAGGGCGAGAGACCCAGTACTTC. J is TRBJ2-5 and V is TRBV28, with TRBD1 matching over 9 bases. J gave up 4 bases and V 8 bases, and 11 bases lay outside the gene matches. The CDR3 loop spans 15 amino acids. Germline loops: CDR1 MDHEN, CDR2 SYDVKM. Full variable domain (outside the CDR3, taken from reference TRBV28 and TRBJ2-5): DVKVTQSSRYLVKRTGEKVFLECVQDMDHENMFWYRQDPGLGLRLIYFSYDVKMKEKGDIPEGYSVSREKKERFSLILESASTNQTSMYLCASARTGTGRETQYFGPGTRLLVL.

The genes are TRBV19 and TRBJ1-1; TRBD1 matches at 9 bases. The CDR3 sequence is 15 residues long. Germline values: CDR1 LNHDA, CDR2 SQIVND (reference sequence). Trimming removed 5 bases from V and 6 bases from J; junction bases left unmatched: 10. CDR3 residues: CASSPSGTGTPEAFF. CDR3 nucleotides: TGTGCCAGTAGTCCCTCCGGGACAGGGACCCCTGAAGCTTTCTTT. Looking up the rest from reference TRBV19 and TRBJ1-1 gives the full variable domain: DGGITQSPKYLFRKEGQNVTLSCEQNLNHDAMYWYRQDPGQGLRLIYYSQIVNDFQKGDIAEGYSVSREKKESFPLTVTSAQKNPTAFYLCASSPSGTGTPEAFFGQGTRLTVV.

The chain links TRBV29-1 to TRBJ2-7; tentative D call: TRBD2 (6 bases). Looked up from germline, CDR1 is SQVTM and CDR2 is ANQGSEA. The length of the CDR3 is 16 residues. V was cut by 8 bases and J by 1 base, with 24 bases left in between. The CDR3 region is CSISFKDYRTSYEQYF. Here the CDR3 DNA reads TGCAGCATCTCATTTAAGGACTACAGGACATCCTACGAGCAGTACTTC.

J is TRBJ1-1 and V is TRBV18; D unresolved. The V gene's germline CDR1 is KGHSH and CDR2 LQKENI. The germline V and J ends were trimmed by 6 bases and 7 bases, with 18 bases remaining between them. The CDR3 loop spans 14 amino acids. In DNA, the CDR3 is TGTGCCAGCTCGCCCCGGGAGGGAAGGGTTGAAGCTTTCTTT. Residues: CASSPREGRVEAFF.

V and J are TRBV10-3 and TRBJ1-1; D unclear. Trimming took off 1 base at V and 12 bases at J, with 15 bases between the two ends. From germline, CDR1 is ENHRY and CDR2 SYGVKD. This CDR3 has 13 residues. This chain's CDR3 is CAISEYEGLETFF. The CDR3 DNA reads as TGTGCCATCAGTGAGTACGAGGGTTTAGAAACTTTCTTT.

V gene TRBV6-1 combines with J gene TRBJ1-5; no definite D call. V was trimmed by 3 bases and J by 11 bases, leaving 17 bases between them. From germline, CDR1 is MNHNS and CDR2 SASEGT. CDR3 length: 14 residues. This CDR3 reads CASSDRTTLSSQHF. The CDR3 coding sequence is TGTGCCAGCAGTGATAGGACTACTCTATCTTCCCAGCATTTT.

This chain links TRBV28 with TRBJ2-1, with 10 positions matching TRBD2. This CDR3 is built from 16 residues. After removal of 5 bases from V and 11 bases from J, the junction contained 15 bases not matched to a gene. CDR1 and CDR2 from the germline V gene are MDHEN and SYDVKM. CDR3 in DNA: TGTGCCAGCAGTACTTCTACGGGGACTAGCGTAAGACAGCAGTTCTTC. It yields the protein CASSTSTGTSVRQQFF. Complete variable domain (other parts from reference TRBV28 and TRBJ2-1): DVKVTQSSRYLVKRTGEKVFLECVQDMDHENMFWYRQDPGLGLRLIYFSYDVKMKEKGDIPEGYSVSREKKERFSLILESASTNQTSMYLCASSTSTGTSVRQQFFGPGTRLTVL.

The gene calls are TRBV28 and TRBJ1-6; no clear D gene. V lost 7 bases and J 3 bases, leaving 10 bases between the germline ends. Germline values: CDR1 MDHEN, CDR2 SYDVKM. The CDR3 has 14 amino acids. In nucleotides, the CDR3 is TGTGCCAGCATTTCAGCGAGCTATAATTCACCCCTCCACTTT. Encoded protein: CASISASYNSPLHF.

The chain recombines TRBV7-6 with TRBJ2-7; D not resolved. CDR3 size: 17 residues. V was pared by 0 bases and J by 0 bases, with 15 bases between. The germline CDR1 and CDR2 sequences are SGHVS and FNYEAQ. In nucleotides, the CDR3 is TGTGCCAGCAGCTTAGCTCCCCCCGCAGATGCCTCCTACGAGCAGTACTTC. The encoded protein is CASSLAPPADASYEQYF.

A remark on this clone: A read error may account for a junction end that differs from germline. This sequence joins TRBV9 and TRBJ1-2; 11 bases fit TRBD1. This CDR3 has 12 amino acids. Germline CDR1 reads SGDLS; CDR2 reads YYNGEE. Here the CDR3 reads CASSEDRGRRHF. The CDR3 nucleotides are TGTGCCAGCAGCGAGGACAGGGGGCGCCGTCACTTC.

Comments on this clone: This specimen includes other DNA sequences encoding the same CDR3. The genes are TRBV18 and TRBJ1-1; possibly TRBD1 for D (5 bases). Looked up from germline, CDR1 is KGHSH and CDR2 is LQKENI. Trimming left V 3 bases short and J 1 base short, with 9 bases between. The CDR3 has 14 amino acids. CDR3 DNA: TGTGCCAGCTCACCTGTGGGGGGGAACACTGAAGCTTTCTTT. It codes for CASSPVGGNTEAFF. The full variable domain, its missing parts supplied by reference TRBV18 and TRBJ1-1, is NAGVMQNPRHLVRRRGQEARLRCSPMKGHSHVYWYRQLPEEGLKFMVYLQKENIIDESGMPKERFSAEFPKEGPSILRIQQVVRGDSAAYFCASSPVGGNTEAFFGQGTRLTVV.

V and J are TRBV9 and TRBJ2-2, with D possibly matching TRBD2 (5 bases). This CDR3 is 15 amino acids long. The V and J ends lost 1 base and 4 bases respectively, with 11 bases between them. Germline V gene data show CDR1 as SGDLS and CDR2 as YYNGEE. CDR3: CASSVRGMSTGELFF. CDR3 sequence (DNA): TGTGCCAGCAGCGTAAGAGGGATGAGCACCGGGGAGCTGTTTTTT.

The chain couples TRBV28 to TRBJ1-4; D not resolved. Looked up from germline, CDR1 is MDHEN and CDR2 is SYDVKM. The CDR3 is made up of 11 amino acids. Trimming took off 5 bases at V and 6 bases at J, with 4 bases between the two ends. CDR3 sequence: CASSQYEKLFF. In DNA form, the CDR3 reads TGTGCCAGCAGTCAGTATGAAAAACTGTTTTTT. The full variable domain, rest sourced from reference TRBV28 and TRBJ1-4, is DVKVTQSSRYLVKRTGEKVFLECVQDMDHENMFWYRQDPGLGLRLIYFSYDVKMKEKGDIPEGYSVSREKKERFSLILESASTNQTSMYLCASSQYEKLFFGSGTQLSVL.

V usage is TRBV6-5 and J usage is TRBJ2-7, with D possibly matching TRBD1 (9 bases). Trimming left V 7 bases short and J 7 bases short, with 23 bases between. The germline CDR1 and CDR2 sequences are MNHEY and SVGAGI. This CDR3 contains 15 residues. For the CDR3, the DNA is TGTGCCAGCACCCCAAGCGGGGGACAGGGTCTGGAGCAGTACTTC. It is translated as CASTPSGGQGLEQYF.

The gene calls are TRBV7-9 and TRBJ2-5; tentatively, D is TRBD2 (6 bases). V gave up 1 base and J gave up 5 bases, with 8 bases separating them. Germline CDR1 SEHNR, CDR2 FQNEAQ (reference sequence). This CDR3 comprises 13 residues. Here the CDR3 reads CASSLDGRETQYF. The CDR3 DNA reads as TGTGCCAGCAGCTTAGATGGGAGGGAGACCCAGTACTTC.

The J gene is TRBJ2-4, the V gene TRBV4-3; 7 positions agree with TRBD2. The CDR3 is 17 residues long. Germline trimming cut 3 bases from V and 3 bases from J; bases unmatched to any gene: 11. Germline V CDR1 and CDR2: LGHNA, YSLEER. This chain's CDR3 is CASSQHSGRLIKNIQYF. In DNA, the CDR3 is TGCGCCAGCAGCCAGCATAGCGGGCGACTAATCAAAAACATTCAGTACTTC.

This rearrangement joins TRBV2 to TRBJ1-3; 8 bases are shared with TRBD1. V was clipped by 5 bases and J by 6 bases; unmatched bases: 18. The length of the CDR3 is 18 residues. Germline V gene lookup returns CDR1 SNHLY and CDR2 FYNNEI. The CDR3 region has the DNA TGTGCCAGCAGTCCGCGCGCTTTTACAGGGGGGCGAGAAAACACCATATATTTT. Translated, it gives CASSPRAFTGGRENTIYF.

The V call is TRBV6-8, the J call TRBJ2-7; TRBD2 agrees at 11 bases. This CDR3 spans 15 amino acids. In germline, CDR1 is MNHGY, CDR2 SAAAGT. V lost 0 bases to trimming and J lost 9 bases; unmatched junction nucleotides: 7. The CDR3 spells CASSYSTSGRSGQYF. CDR3 coding DNA: TGTGCCAGCAGTTACTCTACTAGCGGGAGAAGTGGGCAGTACTTC.

The gene calls are TRBV4-1 and TRBJ2-7; D is perhaps TRBD2 (6 bases). V lost 4 bases, J lost 7 bases, and 17 bases lay in between. CDR3 length: 14 residues. CDR1 is MGHRA and CDR2 is YSYEKL in the germline V gene. The CDR3 coding sequence is TGCGCCAGCAGCCCGAAACTAGCCGCTACGGAGCAGTACTTC. It is translated as CASSPKLAATEQYF.